A single sample is the source of the 22 T cell receptor beta chains below, sequenced in a study of shared clonotypes between healthy human individuals. Here immunoSEQ multiplex PCR was the method, and the copy in TCRdb shows in-frame clones only, minus some. Here the sample spans more than 400,000 clones, 90% to 96% being singletons. Sequences were obtained from naive CD4+ T cells sorted from blood. Subset reported: CD45RA+ positively selected. The origin of the receptors is a woman aged 25 to 39 in good health.

J is TRBJ1-1 and V is TRBV5-1; D is unresolved. Trimming took off 0 bases at V and 1 base at J, with 13 bases between the two ends. Germline loops: CDR1 SGHRS, CDR2 YFSETQ. The CDR3 consists of 16 residues. DNA for the CDR3: TGCGCCAGCAGCTTGGGAGCTGAAGGCTGGAACACTGAAGCTTTCTTT. It translates to CASSLGAEGWNTEAFF.

V usage is TRBV28 and J usage is TRBJ2-7, with 9 bases identical to TRBD2. Per germline, CDR1 MDHEN and CDR2 SYDVKM. The V gene end was trimmed by 4 bases and the J gene end by 4 bases; junction bases not matched to a gene: 8. The CDR3 is 15 amino acids. The CDR3 DNA reads TGTGCCAGCAGTTCCCCTGCGGGAGGGTGGTACGAGCAGTACTTC. Protein: CASSSPAGGWYEQYF.

With regard to this clone: This same CDR3 is encoded by further DNA sequences in the sample. The chain carries TRBV6-5 and TRBJ2-1; 8 nucleotides match TRBD1. V lost 5 bases, J lost 1 base, and 4 bases stayed unmatched. The CDR3 extends over 15 amino acids. From germline, CDR1 is MNHEY and CDR2 SVGAGI. CDR3 DNA: TGTGCCAGCAGTACCGACAGGGGTTCCTACAATGAGCAGTTCTTC. Protein sequence: CASSTDRGSYNEQFF.

This clone was found a few times. The J gene is TRBJ2-7, the V gene TRBV5-4, with a possible D match to TRBD1 (6 bases). Trimming pared 4 bases from V and 5 bases from J, leaving 13 bases between. CDR3 length: 13 residues. Germline CDR1 reads SGHNT; CDR2 reads YYREEE (reference sequence). The CDR3 nucleotides are TGTGCCAGCAGCAACCAGGGGTGGCACGAGCAGTACTTC. Protein product: CASSNQGWHEQYF. Filled out from reference TRBV5-4 and TRBJ2-7, the complete variable domain reads ETGVTQSPTHLIKTRGQQVTLRCSSQSGHNTVSWYQQALGQGPQFIFQYYREEENGRGNFPPRFSGLQFPNYSSELNVNALELDDSALYLCASSNQGWHEQYFGPGTRLTVT.

The chain recombines TRBV7-7 with TRBJ1-3; D remains ambiguous. This CDR3 region has 15 residues. The germline V gene encodes CDR1 SSHAT and CDR2 FNYEAQ (reference sequence). V lost 5 bases and J 2 bases, leaving 13 bases between the germline ends. For the CDR3, the DNA is TGTGCCAGCAGCGCCAGTATCGGGGCTGGAAACACCATATATTTT. It encodes CASSASIGAGNTIYF.

The chain combines TRBV5-5 with TRBJ2-7; TRBD2 might be the D (5 bases). CDR1 and CDR2 from the germline V gene are SGHKS and YYEKEE (reference sequence). Trimming shortened V by 0 bases and J by 3 bases, and 7 bases separated the two germline ends. CDR3 length: 13 residues. The DNA of the CDR3 is TGTGCCAGCAGCTTGGAGGGAGACTACGAGCAGTACTTC. Encoded protein: CASSLEGDYEQYF.

The chain combines TRBV27 with TRBJ1-2, with D maybe TRBD1 (6 bases). From germline, CDR1 is MNHEY and CDR2 SMNVEV (reference sequence). The length of the CDR3 is 14 residues. The V end lost 2 bases, the J end lost 6 bases, and 13 bases lay between the germline ends. The CDR3 loop is CASSLNGGGDGYTF. The CDR3 DNA follows: TGTGCCAGCAGTTTAAATGGGGGCGGGGATGGCTACACCTTC.

The chain joins TRBV25-1 to TRBJ1-4, with D possibly matching TRBD1 (6 bases). The V end was cut by 6 bases, the J end by 6 bases, with 17 bases between. The CDR3 runs to 15 residues. Looked up from germline, CDR1 is MGHDK and CDR2 is SYGVNS. The CDR3 coding sequence is TGTGCCAGCAGCACAGAACAGGGAGCGGATGAAAAACTGTTTTTT. It translates to CASSTEQGADEKLFF. Full variable domain (outside the CDR3, taken from reference TRBV25-1 and TRBJ1-4): EADIYQTPRYLVIGTGKKITLECSQTMGHDKMYWYQQDPGMELHLIHYSYGVNSTEKGDLSSESTVSRIRTEHFPLTLESARPSHTSQYLCASSTEQGADEKLFFGSGTQLSVL.

Concerning this clone itself: Germline is not matched at one junction end, which may reflect a read error. Other DNA sequences in this sample translate to the same CDR3. V is TRBV5-1 and J is TRBJ2-5; D gene unclear. The length of the CDR3 is 12 residues. The germline V gene encodes CDR1 SGHRS and CDR2 YFSETQ. The CDR3 coding sequence is TGCGCTAGCAGCTTGGATGGGGAGACCCAGTACTTC. This translates into CASSLDGETQYF. Together with reference TRBV5-1 and TRBJ2-5, the CDR3 gives the full variable domain: KAGVTQTPRYLIKTRGQQVTLSCSPISGHRSVSWYQQTPGQGLQFLFEYFSETQRNKGNFPGRFSGRQFSNSRSEMNVSTLELGDSALYLCASSLDGETQYFGPGTRLLVL.

The genes are TRBV7-8 and TRBJ2-1, with D possibly TRBD1 on 5 matching bases. The germline V gene encodes CDR1 SGHVS and CDR2 FQNEAQ. V lost 5 bases to trimming and J lost 7 bases, with 21 bases between them. This CDR3 spans 16 amino acids. CDR3 in amino acids: CASSRSTSTKGNEQFF. In DNA, the CDR3 is TGTGCCAGCAGCCGGTCTACATCTACCAAGGGGAATGAGCAGTTCTTC.

The chain carries TRBV19 and TRBJ2-7; D is uncertain. CDR1 and CDR2 from the germline V gene are LNHDA and SQIVND (reference sequence). V dropped 3 bases and J dropped 3 bases, with 9 bases sitting between them. The CDR3 has 13 amino acids. The CDR3 nucleotides are TGTGCCAGTAGTATGGAACGGTTCTACGAGCAGTACTTC. This sequence encodes CASSMERFYEQYF.

This chain connects TRBV29-1 to TRBJ1-5, with a weak D call TRBD1 (6 bases). Trimming pared 6 bases from V and 3 bases from J, leaving 9 bases between. This CDR3 is built from 12 residues. The V gene's germline CDR1 is SQVTM and CDR2 ANQGSEA. In DNA, the CDR3 is TGCAGCGTGGGGGACAACAATCAGCCCCAGCATTTT. Protein product: CSVGDNNQPQHF.

The V call is TRBV4-1, the J call TRBJ1-1, with D maybe TRBD1 (5 bases). The CDR3 length is 15 residues. CDR1 and CDR2 from the germline V gene are MGHRA and YSYEKL. Between the trimmed V and J ends, which lost 0 bases and 5 bases, there was a span of 13 bases. The CDR3: CASSQEGPGWTEAFF. CDR3 DNA sequence: TGCGCCAGCAGCCAAGAGGGGCCGGGATGGACTGAAGCTTTCTTT.

The chain recombines TRBV5-1 with TRBJ2-3, with 10 bases aligning to TRBD2. The CDR3 consists of 16 residues. CDR1 SGHRS and CDR2 YFSETQ come from the germline V gene. The trim removed 0 bases at V and 4 bases at J, leaving 5 bases unmatched. The CDR3 region is CASSLGSSGSADTQYF. The CDR3 DNA reads TGCGCCAGCAGCTTGGGGTCTAGCGGGAGTGCAGATACGCAGTATTTT.

The rearrangement joins TRBV5-1 to TRBJ1-2; possibly TRBD1 for D (5 bases). The V gene's germline CDR1 is SGHRS and CDR2 YFSETQ. This CDR3 comprises 15 residues. Trimming stripped 0 bases from V and 4 bases from J, with 13 bases between. The CDR3 region has the DNA TGCGCCAGCAGCTTGGAAACGGGGCTGTTCTATGGCTACACCTTC. It is translated as CASSLETGLFYGYTF. The full variable domain, with the rest looked up from reference TRBV5-1 and TRBJ1-2, is KAGVTQTPRYLIKTRGQQVTLSCSPISGHRSVSWYQQTPGQGLQFLFEYFSETQRNKGNFPGRFSGRQFSNSRSEMNVSTLELGDSALYLCASSLETGLFYGYTFGSGTRLTVV.

The chain uses TRBV10-3 and TRBJ1-5; D is unresolved. Germline CDR1 and CDR2: ENHRY and SYGVKD. The germline V and J ends were trimmed by 10 bases and 3 bases, with 13 bases remaining between them. This CDR3 is 13 amino acids long. The CDR3 here is CATLGSFNQPQHF. The CDR3 DNA reads as TGTGCCACCCTCGGCAGCTTCAATCAGCCCCAGCATTTT.

The V and J genes are TRBV10-3 and TRBJ2-7; D may be TRBD1 or TRBD2 (6 bases each). Germline V gene lookup returns CDR1 ENHRY and CDR2 SYGVKD. There are 14 residues in the CDR3. V lost 3 bases to trimming and J lost 7 bases, with 16 bases between them. The CDR3 protein is CAISDPSRRGEQYF. DNA of the CDR3: TGTGCCATCAGTGATCCCTCCAGGAGGGGGGAGCAGTACTTC.

The J gene is TRBJ2-1, the V gene TRBV7-2; 7 positions agree with TRBD2. Per germline, CDR1 SGHTA and CDR2 FQGNSA. V was clipped by 6 bases and J by 0 bases; unmatched bases: 2. The CDR3 is made up of 14 amino acids. Written as DNA, the CDR3 is TGTGCCAGCAGGGGAGGGGCCTCCTACAATGAGCAGTTCTTC. It codes for CASRGGASYNEQFF.

This chain connects TRBV4-2 to TRBJ2-7, with 14 positions matching TRBD2. The V and J ends lost 2 bases and 2 bases, in that order; junction bases with no gene match: 11. The CDR3 has 19 amino acids. CDR1 and CDR2 (germline): LGHNA, YNFKEQ. The CDR3 DNA sequence: TGTGCCAGCAGCCAAAACACCGGGACTAGCGGGAGTACGGCCTACGAGCAGTACTTC. This sequence encodes CASSQNTGTSGSTAYEQYF.

The chain is built from TRBV7-9 and TRBJ2-7; 10 bases line up with TRBD2. This CDR3 has 13 residues. Germline V CDR1 and CDR2: SEHNR, FQNEAQ (reference sequence). Trimming removed 3 bases from V and 7 bases from J; junction bases left unmatched: 3. This chain's CDR3 is CASSFGTSEEQYF. DNA for the CDR3: TGTGCCAGCAGCTTTGGGACTAGCGAAGAGCAGTACTTC. Full variable domain (outside the CDR3, taken from reference TRBV7-9 and TRBJ2-7): DTGVSQNPRHKITKRGQNVTFRCDPISEHNRLYWYRQTLGQGPEFLTYFQNEAQLEKSRLLSDRFSAERPKGSFSTLEIQRTEQGDSAMYLCASSFGTSEEQYFGPGTRLTVT.

V and J are TRBV15 and TRBJ2-7; D is perhaps TRBD1 (5 bases). V was clipped by 6 bases and J by 0 bases, with 15 bases between them. The CDR3 contains 15 residues. Looked up from germline, CDR1 is LNHNV and CDR2 is YYDKDF (reference sequence). The CDR3 DNA follows: TGTGCCACCAGGGACACGCTCAGGAGCTCCTACGAGCAGTACTTC. This codes for CATRDTLRSSYEQYF.

V usage is TRBV5-1 and J usage is TRBJ2-5; a weak D match, TRBD1 (6 bases). Looked up from germline, CDR1 is SGHRS and CDR2 is YFSETQ. This CDR3 has 12 amino acids. The germline V and J ends were trimmed by 6 bases and 5 bases, with 11 bases remaining between them. The CDR3 loop is CASKGGAETQYF. CDR3 DNA sequence: TGCGCCAGCAAAGGGGGTGCGGAGACCCAGTACTTC.